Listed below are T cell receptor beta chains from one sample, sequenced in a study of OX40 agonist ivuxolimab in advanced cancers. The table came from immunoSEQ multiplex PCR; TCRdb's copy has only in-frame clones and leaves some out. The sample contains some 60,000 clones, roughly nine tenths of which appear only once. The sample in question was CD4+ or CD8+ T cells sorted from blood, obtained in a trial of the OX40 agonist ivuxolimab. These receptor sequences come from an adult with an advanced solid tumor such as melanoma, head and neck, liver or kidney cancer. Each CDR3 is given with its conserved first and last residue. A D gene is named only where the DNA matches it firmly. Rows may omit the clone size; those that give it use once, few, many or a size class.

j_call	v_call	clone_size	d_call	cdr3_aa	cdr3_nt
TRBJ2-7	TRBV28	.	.	CASSLGRTYEQYF	TGTGCCAGCAGCCTAGGACGGACCTACGAGCAGTACTTC
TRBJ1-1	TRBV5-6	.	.	CASSQLDREAFF	TGTGCCAGCAGCCAACTTGACAGGGAAGCTTTCTTT
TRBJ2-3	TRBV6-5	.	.	CASSYFVQGTDTQYF	TGTGCCAGCAGTTACTTTGTTCAGGGTACAGATACGCAGTATTTT
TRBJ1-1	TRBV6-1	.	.	CASSEAPSTEAFF	TGTGCCAGCAGTGAAGCCCCGTCCACTGAAGCTTTCTTT
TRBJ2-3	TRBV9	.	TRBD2	CASSVDGGGSTDTQYF	TGTGCCAGCAGCGTTGACGGCGGGGGAAGCACAGATACGCAGTATTTT
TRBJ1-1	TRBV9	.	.	CASSEPRTEAFF	TGTGCCAGCAGCGAGCCAAGGACTGAAGCTTTCTTT
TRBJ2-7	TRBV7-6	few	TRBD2	CASSLVANSGGFYEQYF	TGTGCCAGCAGCTTAGTAGCAAATAGCGGGGGATTTTACGAGCAGTACTTC
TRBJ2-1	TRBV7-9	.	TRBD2	CASSPLSGDEQFF	TGTGCCAGCAGCCCCCTTAGCGGGGACGAGCAGTTCTTC
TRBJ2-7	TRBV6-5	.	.	CASSYSQGSSYEQYF	TGTGCCAGCAGTTACTCGCAGGGTAGTTCCTACGAGCAGTACTTC
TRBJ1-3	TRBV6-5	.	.	CASESQGNTIYF	TGTGCCAGCGAGTCCCAAGGAAACACCATATATTTT
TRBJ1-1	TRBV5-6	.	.	CASSFRTANTEAFF	TGTGCCAGCAGCTTCCGGACGGCGAACACTGAAGCTTTCTTT
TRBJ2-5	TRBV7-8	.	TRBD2	CASSSGTSGEYQETQYF	TGTGCCAGCAGCTCCGGGACTAGCGGGGAGTACCAAGAGACCCAGTACTTC
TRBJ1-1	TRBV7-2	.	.	CASSLSTGYMNTEAFF	TGTGCCAGCAGCCTCTCGACAGGCTACATGAACACTGAAGCTTTCTTT
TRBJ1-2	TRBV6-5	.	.	CASFDSYGYTF	TGTGCCAGCTTCGACAGCTATGGCTACACCTTC
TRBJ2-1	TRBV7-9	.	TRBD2	CASSSSRPAGPSYNEQFF	TGTGCCAGCAGCTCGTCTCGCCCAGCGGGGCCATCCTACAATGAGCAGTTCTTC
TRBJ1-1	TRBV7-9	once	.	CASSPTMGNTEAFF	TGTGCCAGCAGCCCCACCATGGGGAACACTGAAGCTTTCTTT
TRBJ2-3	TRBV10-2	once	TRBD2	CASTIAGLTDTQYF	TGCGCCAGCACAATAGCGGGGCTCACAGATACGCAGTATTTT
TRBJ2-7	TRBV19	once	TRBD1	CASSWGQGFTYEQYF	TGTGCCAGTAGTTGGGGACAGGGTTTCACCTACGAGCAGTACTTC
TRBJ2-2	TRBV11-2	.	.	CASSINTGELFF	TGTGCCAGCAGCATTAATACCGGGGAGCTGTTTTTT
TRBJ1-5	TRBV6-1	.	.	CASSEVVGQPQHF	TGTGCCAGCAGTGAAGTAGTTGGTCAGCCCCAGCATTTT
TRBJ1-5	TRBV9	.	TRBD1	CASSVTGDYNQPQHF	TGTGCCAGCAGCGTGACAGGGGATTACAATCAGCCCCAGCATTTT
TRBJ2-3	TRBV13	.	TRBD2	CASSSGTSGGAEGTDTQYF	TGTGCCAGCAGCTCTGGGACTAGCGGGGGGGCTGAGGGCACAGATACGCAGTATTTT
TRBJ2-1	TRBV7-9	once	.	CASSWGFDEQFF	TGTGCCAGCAGTTGGGGTTTCGATGAGCAGTTCTTC
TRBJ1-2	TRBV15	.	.	CATSRDRVEIYYGYTF	TGTGCCACCAGCAGAGATCGAGTGGAGATCTACTATGGCTACACCTTC
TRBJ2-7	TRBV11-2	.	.	CASSSFPGPDYEQYF	TGTGCCAGCAGCTCATTTCCGGGCCCAGACTACGAGCAGTACTTC
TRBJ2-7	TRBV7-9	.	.	CASSLEGQTYEQYF	TGTGCCAGCAGCTTAGAAGGACAAACCTACGAGCAGTACTTC
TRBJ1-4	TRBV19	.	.	CASRAQMEEKLFF	TGTGCCAGCCGAGCCCAGATGGAGGAAAAACTGTTTTTT
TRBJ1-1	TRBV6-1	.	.	CASSPSPGAGTEAFF	TGTGCCAGCAGTCCTTCCCCAGGGGCAGGCACTGAAGCTTTCTTT
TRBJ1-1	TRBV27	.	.	CASSLYPETEAFF	TGTGCCAGCAGTTTATACCCGGAAACTGAAGCTTTCTTT
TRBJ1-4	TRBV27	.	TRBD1	CASRSGTGWEKLFF	TGTGCCAGCAGGTCGGGGACAGGGTGGGAAAAACTGTTTTTT
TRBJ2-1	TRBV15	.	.	CATSRDEGEQFF	TGTGCCACCAGCAGAGATGAGGGGGAGCAGTTCTTC
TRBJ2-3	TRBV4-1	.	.	CASSPYGTASGTDTQYF	TGCGCCAGCAGCCCGTACGGGACCGCTTCAGGCACAGATACGCAGTATTTT
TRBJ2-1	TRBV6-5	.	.	CASSYHTGLNNEQFF	TGTGCCAGCAGTTACCATACCGGATTAAACAATGAGCAGTTCTTC
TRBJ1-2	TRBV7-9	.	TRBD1	CASSGGGGVPGYTF	TGTGCCAGCAGCGGGGGAGGGGGCGTCCCTGGCTACACCTTC
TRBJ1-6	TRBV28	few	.	CASSLSPQGHSPLHF	TGTGCCAGCAGTTTATCCCCACAGGGTCATTCACCCCTCCACTTT
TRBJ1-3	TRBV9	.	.	CASSVGSGIGNTIYF	TGTGCCAGCAGCGTAGGGTCAGGGATCGGAAACACCATATATTTT
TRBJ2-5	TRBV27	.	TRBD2	CASSLSIGGQETQYF	TGTGCCAGCAGTTTAAGTATCGGGGGGCAAGAGACCCAGTACTTC
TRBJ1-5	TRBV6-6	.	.	CASRKLGNQPQHF	TGTGCCAGCAGAAAATTAGGCAATCAGCCCCAGCATTTT
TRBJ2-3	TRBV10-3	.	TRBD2	CAISELAGGDTQYF	TGTGCCATCAGTGAACTAGCGGGGGGAGATACGCAGTATTTT
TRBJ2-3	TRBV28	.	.	CASTLGRDTQYF	TGTGCCAGCACCTTGGGGCGAGATACGCAGTATTTT
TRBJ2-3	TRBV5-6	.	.	CASSLGDQGVDTQYF	TGTGCCAGCAGCTTGGGGGACCAAGGGGTGGATACGCAGTATTTT
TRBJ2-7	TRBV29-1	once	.	CSVVDRAGESYEQYF	TGCAGCGTTGTGGATAGGGCAGGGGAATCCTACGAGCAGTACTTC
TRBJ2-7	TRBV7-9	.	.	CASSPTTEGEQYF	TGTGCCAGCAGCCCAACAACGGAGGGAGAGCAGTACTTC
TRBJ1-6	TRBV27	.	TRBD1	CASSLLSRGGGWSPLHF	TGTGCCAGCAGTTTATTATCTCGGGGAGGGGGCTGGTCACCCCTCCACTTT
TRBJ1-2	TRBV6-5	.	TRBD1	CASSYSTGQGYGYTF	TGTGCCAGCAGTTACTCGACGGGACAGGGGTATGGCTACACCTTC
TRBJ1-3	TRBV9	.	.	CASEEGANSGNTIYF	TGTGCCAGCGAGGAAGGGGCGAACTCTGGAAACACCATATATTTT
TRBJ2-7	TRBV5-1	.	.	CASGLVFYEQYF	TGCGCCAGCGGGCTAGTGTTCTACGAGCAGTACTTC
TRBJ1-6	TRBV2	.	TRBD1	CASREGQGYSPLHF	TGTGCCAGCAGGGAAGGACAGGGCTATTCACCCCTCCACTTT
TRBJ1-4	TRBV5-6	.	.	CASSVGTRELFF	TGTGCCAGCAGCGTCGGGACCCGGGAACTGTTTTTT
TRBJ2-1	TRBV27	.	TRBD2	CASSSLAGGYNEQFF	TGTGCCAGCAGTTCACTAGCGGGGGGTTACAATGAGCAGTTCTTC
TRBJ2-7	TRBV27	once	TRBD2	CASSTRRGLAGYEQYF	TGTGCCAGCAGTACCCGCCGGGGACTAGCGGGGTACGAGCAGTACTTC
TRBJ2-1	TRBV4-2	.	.	CASSQDGGEQFF	TGTGCCAGCAGCCAAGATGGCGGAGAGCAGTTCTTC
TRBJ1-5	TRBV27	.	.	CATALRGTSNQPQHF	TGTGCCACCGCCTTAAGGGGGACTAGCAATCAGCCCCAGCATTTT
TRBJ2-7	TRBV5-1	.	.	CASSQLPGFTSYEQYF	TGCGCCAGCAGCCAGTTACCAGGGTTTACGAGCTACGAGCAGTACTTC
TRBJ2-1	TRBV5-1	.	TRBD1	CASSFRTGDLYNEQFF	TGCGCCAGCAGCTTCCGGACAGGGGACCTCTACAATGAGCAGTTCTTC
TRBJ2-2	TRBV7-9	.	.	CASSFDITGELFF	TGTGCCAGCAGCTTCGACATCACCGGGGAGCTGTTTTTT
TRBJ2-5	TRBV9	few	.	CASSPLATGKDATQYF	TGTGCCAGCAGCCCCCTAGCCACAGGGAAGGACGCGACCCAGTACTTC
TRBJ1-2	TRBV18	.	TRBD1	CASSLTGGYGYTF	TGTGCCAGCTCACTAACAGGGGGCTATGGCTACACCTTC
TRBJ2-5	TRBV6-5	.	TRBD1	CASSTGQVRETQYF	TGTGCCAGCAGTACCGGACAGGTTAGGGAGACCCAGTACTTC